This T cell receptor (beta chain) was retrieved from a study of blood T cell repertoires in COVID-19 (TCRdb year 2020). About the study as a whole: Samples from collaborators originated in the United States, Italy and Spain and spanned both the acute and convalescent phases of COVID-19. The prospective study material was composed of cDNA or gDNA derived from T cells, B-cell-depleted T cells, or PBMCs. Subjects who had been exposed to COVID-19, were actively infected with it, or had recovered from it provided the deeply sampled blood TCRbeta repertoires that made up the dataset. The repertoires were released in a freely available public database meant as a resource for research on the immune response to SARS-CoV-2. The samples were drawn from two sources: the first 160 participants of the ongoing ImmuneRACE study, and 1,254 subjects contributed by 6 global collaborators. Nearly every sample came with metadata listing a de-identified subject ID, COVID-19 status, age in years and sex. Where HLA class I and class II types were available, the types were taken from metadata supplied by the sample provider, not from assay-based typing.

TCRbeta CDR3 regions were amplified from genomic DNA using the immunoSEQ Assay, a bias-controlled multiplex PCR. In the original analysis: Nucleated cell counts per sample were estimated from amplification of reference gene primers within the assay. Sequence reads were collapsed and filtered to measure the absolute abundance of every unique TCRbeta CDR3 rearrangement. For each sample, productive Simpson clonality was calculated as the square root of Simpson's diversity index across productive rearrangements. Entries here come from immuneACCESS through TCRdb and include only in-frame sequences with V and J called. Some clones fail to appear in such tables; in the studies checked, an unresolved V gene covers under half of the shortfall, and the cause of the remainder is unknown. Clone size and the V and J calls come from that table; the DNA yielded D and trimming. Within this sample are about 190,000 clones, with 89% of them counted one time only. Together, the top ten hold around 7% of the sample.

The CDR3 covers 12 residues, taking in both the cysteine and the phenylalanine. Solely the CDR3 DNA is kept, with 36 bases framed from the first base. V sheds 5 bases and J sheds 8 bases, leaving 12 bases between their ends. Taken from the germline V gene, the CDR1 and CDR2 loops are MDHEN and SYDVKM. Results and caveats for the whole study, not just this receptor: The amount of clinical and demographic metadata varied by source and participant and was provided uncurated.

Each collaborating institution followed its own protocols to collect whole blood in K2EDTA tubes. For TCRbeta analysis, collaborators shipped samples as frozen whole blood, isolated PBMCs, or DNA extracted from either of those sample types. Note on this clone: The antigen it recognizes is unknown. No much larger clone is present one base from it, and per-base qualities are unavailable.

The chain is encoded by TRBV28 joined to TRBJ1-2; the D gene cannot be resolved reliably. Material for sequencing was peripheral blood. This receptor was taken from a man in his forties with acute or convalescent COVID-19. The sequenced DNA: TGTGCCAGCAGTCCACCGGGGTCCGGCTACACCTTC. Translated, this gives CASSPPGSGYTF.